These 27 T cell receptor beta chains were all obtained from the same sample, sequenced in a study of tumor-infiltrating lymphocytes in primary liver carcinoma. The investigators made TCR beta cDNA from 400 to 500 ng total RNA, using a constant-region primer. It was through three nested multiplex PCR rounds of slightly modified ARM-PCR that TCR beta libraries arose. TRBV1-TRBV30 forward primers and a C-beta reverse primer were used in the first two PCR rounds, which each ran for around 10 cycles. TCRdb re-called the multiplex PCR reads with MiXCR, one entry per CDR3 protein. The sample has roughly 120,000 distinct CDR3 sequences; around two thirds are singletons. Between roughly 17 and 31 mg of unsorted bulk tissue served as the source from which RNA and DNA were co-extracted. Sample: liver tumor tissue from sampling region 1. This sample's subset: tumor region T1, superior pole. The receptors come from a woman aged 55-70 years with primary liver carcinoma and hepatitis B virus infection.

There are many counts of this clonotype. The V call is TRBV4-2, the J call TRBJ1-1, with D tentatively TRBD1 (5 bases). V lost 1 base, J lost 1 base, and 13 bases lay in between. The CDR3 is made up of 16 amino acids. Germline V gene sequence: CDR1 LGHNA, CDR2 YNFKEQ. Here the CDR3 DNA reads TGTGCCAGCAGCCAAGGGTATGGGGCGGCGAACACTGAAGCTTTCTTT. As protein: CASSQGYGAANTEAFF.

The chain joins TRBV5-1 to TRBJ2-7; 9 positions agree with TRBD2. This CDR3 has 15 residues. In germline, CDR1 is SGHRS, CDR2 YFSETQ. V was clipped by 0 bases and J by 5 bases; unmatched bases: 6. The CDR3 coding sequence is TGCGCCAGCAGCTTGGGCGCTAGCGGGAAGGACGAGCAGTACTTC. It codes for CASSLGASGKDEQYF.

A word on this clonotype: A much bigger clone sits one base away, suggesting this may be a read error. This chain connects TRBV13 to TRBJ2-7, with 8 bases that match TRBD1. CDR1 is PRHDT, CDR2 FYEKMQ, per germline (reference sequence). The CDR3 totals 14 residues. Written as DNA, the CDR3 is TGTGTCAGCGGATCCCTCAGGGGGCCCTACGAGCAGTACTTC. This sequence encodes CVSGSLRGPYEQYF.

This clonotype was seen once. A much larger clone differs by one base, so this may be a read error. The chain recombines TRBV29-1 with TRBJ2-1; D gene uncertain. This CDR3 has 11 residues. Germline loops: CDR1 SQVTM, CDR2 ANQGSEA. V lost 7 bases, J lost 7 bases, and 11 bases lay in between. The CDR3 nucleotides read TGCAGCGCCTCGGTGGGGAATGAGCAGTTCTTC. Translated, it gives CSASVGNEQFF.

About this clonotype itself: An end of the junction does not agree with germline; a read error may underlie this. This rearrangement joins TRBV11-2 to TRBJ2-5; 11 positions match TRBD2. This CDR3 region has 17 residues. Germline CDR1 SGHAT, CDR2 FQNNGV. In nucleotides, the CDR3 is TGCGCCAGCAGCTTATCCCCGGGACTAGCGGCACAAGGGACCCAGTACTTC. Translated: CASSLSPGLAAQGTQYF. Variable domain in full (rest from reference TRBV11-2 and TRBJ2-5): EAGVAQSPRYKIIEKRQSVAFWCNPISGHATLYWYQQILGQGPKLLIQFQNNGVVDDSQLPKDRFSAERLKGVDSTLKIQPAKLEDSAVYLCASSLSPGLAAQGTQYFGPGTRLLVL.

This chain uses TRBV4-2 with TRBJ2-2, with 7 nucleotides matching TRBD2. Looked up from germline, CDR1 is LGHNA and CDR2 is YNFKEQ. Trimming took 7 bases from V and 6 from J; bases not matched to a gene: 14. The CDR3 runs to 16 residues. The CDR3 DNA is TGTGCCAGCAACCAGGGACTATCGGGAGCAGCCGGGGAGCTGTTTTTT. Translating gives CASNQGLSGAAGELFF.

Details on this clonotype: A much bigger clone sits one base away, suggesting this may be a read error. This chain links TRBV4-1 with TRBJ2-7, with a tentative D call TRBD2 (6 bases). The germline gives CDR1 MGHRA, CDR2 YSYEKL. The V gene lost 5 bases and the J gene lost 7 bases, with 18 bases spanning the gap. This CDR3 spans 14 amino acids. This CDR3 is CASSKGGSQWEQYF. The CDR3 DNA is TGCGCCAGCAGCAAAGGAGGGTCTCAATGGGAGCAGTACTTC.

The rearrangement uses TRBV7-9 and TRBJ1-6; 7 positions agree with TRBD1. V gave up 4 bases and J gave up 1 base; unmatched junction bases: 4. CDR1 is SEHNR and CDR2 is FQNEAQ in the germline V gene (reference sequence). The CDR3 length is 16 residues. CDR3 loop: CASSSPGGSYNSPLHF. DNA for the CDR3: TGTGCCAGCAGCTCCCCAGGGGGTTCCTATAATTCACCCCTCCACTTT.

The chain recombines TRBV5-1 with TRBJ2-1; D unresolved. Deletions cut 5 bases from V and 3 bases from J, with 12 bases between. CDR1 is SGHRS and CDR2 is YFSETQ in the germline V gene. The CDR3 consists of 14 residues. CDR3 coding DNA: TGCGCCAGCAGTTCTTGCGGAAACTACAATGAGCAGTTCTTC. This translates into CASSSCGNYNEQFF.

This clonotype was seen repeatedly, ten times or more. The genes are TRBV6-5 and TRBJ2-7, with D maybe TRBD1 (6 bases). Per the germline V gene, CDR1 is MNHEY and CDR2 is SVGAGI. The length of the CDR3 is 15 residues. Trimming removed 4 bases from V and 5 bases from J, with 18 bases in between. CDR3 bases: TGTGCCAGCAGTTTGACCGGGACACCAACCAACGAGCAGTACTTC. It encodes CASSLTGTPTNEQYF.

In its sample, this clonotype was seen many times. The chain recombines TRBV29-1 with TRBJ2-5, with D perhaps assigned TRBD1 or TRBD2 (5 bases each). V was trimmed by 6 bases and J by 2 bases, leaving 22 bases between them. The CDR3 covers 16 residues. The germline V gene has CDR1 SQVTM and CDR2 ANQGSEA. The CDR3 reads CSVNNPRSGHQETQYF. Written as DNA, the CDR3 is TGCAGCGTCAATAATCCGAGGAGCGGACATCAAGAGACCCAGTACTTC.

A note on this clonotype: A read error may be the cause here, since a much bigger clone is one base away. The chain joins TRBV5-5 to TRBJ2-5; D tentatively fits TRBD1 or TRBD2 (6 bases each). The CDR3 runs 15 residues. Germline assignment: CDR1 SGHKS and CDR2 YYEKEE (reference sequence). The chain's CDR3 is CAGSFRTGAQETQYF. In DNA form, the CDR3 reads TGTGCCGGCAGCTTCCGTACGGGGGCTCAAGAGACCCAGTACTTC.

Of note for this clonotype: A much larger clone differs by one base, so this may be a read error. This chain joins TRBV4-2 and TRBJ2-1; 9 positions match TRBD2. CDR3 length: 17 amino acids. In germline, CDR1 is LGHNA, CDR2 YNFKEQ. The CDR3 reads CGSSQAVFSGSGDEQFF. The CDR3 DNA is TGTGGCAGCAGCCAAGCGGTCTTTAGCGGGAGTGGTGATGAGCAGTTCTTC.

For this clonotype: The germline gene is not matched at one end of the junction; a read error may be the cause. V is TRBV11-3 and J is TRBJ2-2, with D perhaps matching TRBD1 or TRBD2 (5 bases each). This CDR3 is 15 amino acids long. Germline assignment: CDR1 SGHNT and CDR2 YENEEA. This CDR3 is CASSPRQLNTGELLF. The CDR3 bases are TGTGCCAGCAGCCCCCGACAGCTTAACACCGGGGAGCTGTTGTTT. Complete variable domain (other parts from reference TRBV11-3 and TRBJ2-2): EAGVVQSPRYKIIEKKQPVAFWCNPISGHNTLYWYLQNLGQGPELLIRYENEEAVDDSQLPKDRFSAERLKGVDSTLKIQPAELGDSAVYLCASSPRQLNTGELLFGEGSRLTVL.

This clonotype appeared once. Possible read error: a much larger clone is one base away. The chain carries TRBV29-1 and TRBJ2-3; TRBD2 agrees at 11 bases. Germline CDR1 reads SQVTM; CDR2 reads ANQGSEA. The trim removed 7 bases at V and 9 bases at J, leaving 12 bases unmatched. CDR3 length equals 14 residues. CDR3 in amino acids: CSGHRTSGFGTQYF. Here the CDR3 DNA reads TGCAGCGGGCACAGGACTAGCGGGTTTGGGACGCAGTATTTT.

As for this clonotype: A single base separates this from a much larger clone, so it may be a read error. This sequence joins TRBV5-1 and TRBJ2-1, with 12 bases identical to TRBD1. The CDR3 contains 19 residues. The germline V gene encodes CDR1 SGHRS and CDR2 YFSETQ. The CDR3 spells CTSSLGTGGSLSSYNEQFF. CDR3 bases: TGCACCAGCAGCTTGGGGACAGGGGGCTCCCTAAGCTCCTACAATGAGCAGTTCTTC.

The sample holds a few counts of this clonotype. The J gene is TRBJ1-6, the V gene TRBV13, with a weak D call TRBD1 (5 bases). CDR3 length: 16 residues. V gave up 6 bases and J gave up 7 bases, with 19 bases separating them. Germline lookup yields CDR1 PRHDT and CDR2 FYEKMQ (reference sequence). The CDR3 spells CASRRRDLSWNSPLHF. CDR3 nucleotide sequence: TGTGCCAGCAGGCGCCGGGACCTCTCTTGGAATTCACCCCTCCACTTT.

This clonotype was detected many times. The chain is built from TRBV4-1 and TRBJ1-4; D remains unclear. The CDR3 contains 16 residues. Germline V gene data show CDR1 as MGHRA and CDR2 as YSYEKL. V lost 0 bases and J 5 bases, leaving 13 bases between the germline ends. CDR3 DNA sequence: TGCGCCAGCAGCCAAGATGGAGCAGGACGGAATGAAAAACTGTTTTTT. Translated, it gives CASSQDGAGRNEKLFF.

This clonotype came up a few times. The V gene is TRBV7-9, the J gene TRBJ1-4, with 8 bases fitting TRBD1. The J segment lost 5 bases and the V segment lost 5 bases, leaving 7 bases of the junction unmatched. Germline V CDR1 and CDR2: SEHNR, FQNEAQ (reference sequence). The CDR3 length is 15 residues. CDR3 amino acids: CASSLGQGRNEKLFF. CDR3 sequence (DNA): TGTGCCAGCAGCCTAGGACAGGGAAGAAATGAAAAACTGTTTTTT.

About this clonotype: The junction shows a germline mismatch at one end, possibly a read error. The chain combines TRBV12-3 or TRBV12-4 with TRBJ2-3; D is unresolved. CDR3 size: 12 residues. The CDR3 bases are TGTACCAGCAGTTTTTCGCGAGATACGCAGTATTTT. This sequence encodes CTSSFSRDTQYF.

This clonotype is a singleton in its sample. This sequence joins TRBV5-5 and TRBJ2-1; TRBD1 matches at 10 bases. The germline V gene has CDR1 SGHKS and CDR2 YYEKEE (reference sequence). CDR3 length: 18 residues. V lost 6 bases to trimming and J lost 6 bases; unmatched junction nucleotides: 18. In nucleotides, the CDR3 is TGTGCCAGCAACTATCTTAGCTGGGGACAGGGGAGTTCCAATGAGCAGTTCTTC. Translating gives CASNYLSWGQGSSNEQFF. Complete variable domain (other parts from reference TRBV5-5 and TRBJ2-1): DAGVTQSPTHLIKTRGQQVTLRCSPISGHKSVSWYQQVLGQGPQFIFQYYEKEERGRGNFPDRFSARQFPNYSSELNVNALLLGDSALYLCASNYLSWGQGSSNEQFFGPGTRLTVL.

With respect to this clonotype: Mismatch with germline at one junction end may stem from a read error. The rearrangement uses TRBV11-2 and TRBJ2-1; TRBD2 matches 16 bases. This CDR3 is 20 amino acids long. CDR1 SGHAT and CDR2 FQNNGV come from the germline V gene. CDR3 sequence reads: CTSSLDGTSGRGIGVNEQFF. The CDR3, as DNA: TGTACCAGTAGCTTAGACGGGACTAGCGGGAGGGGAATCGGGGTCAATGAGCAGTTCTTC. The entire variable domain, with the rest obtained from reference TRBV11-2 and TRBJ2-1, is as follows: EAGVAQSPRYKIIEKRQSVAFWCNPISGHATLYWYQQILGQGPKLLIQFQNNGVVDDSQLPKDRFSAERLKGVDSTLKIQPAKLEDSAVYLCTSSLDGTSGRGIGVNEQFFGPGTRLTVL.

The chain joins TRBV10-3 to TRBJ1-5, with a weak D call TRBD1 (5 bases). Trimming shortened V by 4 bases and J by 3 bases, and 10 bases separated the two germline ends. This CDR3 has 14 residues. Germline assignment: CDR1 ENHRY and CDR2 SYGVKD. As DNA, the CDR3 is TGTGCCATCAGTGGACGGGGGGACAATCAGCCCCAGCATTTT. Protein: CAISGRGDNQPQHF.

With respect to this clonotype: A junction boundary mismatches the germline segment, possibly from a read error. The chain joins TRBV11-3 to TRBJ1-2; D is unresolved. The CDR3 contains 14 residues. CDR1 and CDR2 (germline): SGHNT, YENEEA. CDR3 bases: TGTTCCAGCAGCTTAGCCGGGCAGAGCTGTGGCTACACCTTC. Translation: CSSSLAGQSCGYTF.

This clonotype was counted a few times. A much larger clonotype is one base distant, so this may be a read error. This chain connects TRBV6-2 or TRBV6-3 to TRBJ2-5; 8 positions agree with TRBD1. V lost 2 bases and J lost 1; bases outside the gene matches: 6. The CDR3 totals 16 residues. Germline CDR1 and CDR2: MNHEY and SVGEGT. The CDR3 reads CASSYGSGQVQETQYF. The DNA of the CDR3 is TGTGCCAGCAGTTACGGATCGGGACAGGTCCAAGAGACCCAGTACTTC.

This clonotype has a count of ten or more. The chain couples TRBV6-1 to TRBJ1-5; D call uncertain. V was clipped by 0 bases and J by 0 bases, with 9 bases between them. This CDR3 contains 16 residues. The germline V gene encodes CDR1 MNHNS and CDR2 SASEGT. In DNA form, the CDR3 reads TGTGCCAGCAGTGAAGCGGTACTCCTTAGCAATCAGCCCCAGCATTTT. This codes for CASSEAVLLSNQPQHF.

This clonotype occurred many times. The rearrangement links TRBV29-1 to TRBJ2-6; D possibly uses TRBD1 or TRBD2 (5 bases each). The V gene lost 1 base and the J gene lost 1 base, with 5 bases spanning the gap. The CDR3 is made up of 14 amino acids. Germline assignment: CDR1 SQVTM and CDR2 ANQGSEA. DNA of the CDR3: TGCAGCGTTGAAGGGGGGTCTGGGGCCAACGTCCTGACTTTC. Translated: CSVEGGSGANVLTF.